This is a list of T cell receptor beta chains from one sample in a study of blood T cell repertoires in COVID-19. TCRdb's table, derived via immunoSEQ multiplex PCR, lists solely in-frame clones and lacks some. Of about 200,000 clones in the sample, 85% to 90% were seen once. Input material: PBMCs or T cells enriched from blood (not recorded which). These receptors originate from a man in his thirties or forties who had recovered from COVID-19. Each CDR3 is given with its conserved first and last residue. The D gene is left open where the match is weak. Part of the rows lack a size; the others show once, few, many or a class for expanded clones.

d_call: TRBD1; clone_size: few; v_call: TRBV6-5; j_call: TRBJ1-5; cdr3_nt: TGTGCCAGCAGAGGGACAGGGGGCGCGGGTCAGCCCCAGCATTTT; cdr3_aa: CASRGTGGAGQPQHF
d_call: -; clone_size: -; v_call: TRBV6-5; j_call: TRBJ1-3; cdr3_nt: TGTGCCAGCAGTCGACAGGTTAATGGAAACACCATATATTTT; cdr3_aa: CASSRQVNGNTIYF
d_call: -; clone_size: once; v_call: TRBV18; j_call: TRBJ2-7; cdr3_nt: TGTGCCAGCTCACCTGGGCAGGGCGTGGGCGAGCAGTACTTC; cdr3_aa: CASSPGQGVGEQYF
d_call: TRBD2; clone_size: -; v_call: TRBV27; j_call: TRBJ2-7; cdr3_nt: TGTGCCAGCAGTTTATCGCTAGCGGGGGGCCACTACGAGCAGTACTTC; cdr3_aa: CASSLSLAGGHYEQYF
d_call: -; clone_size: -; v_call: TRBV29-1; j_call: TRBJ1-1; cdr3_nt: TGCAGCGTTGAAGTCAACAGCTTGTCTGCTAAAGCTTTCTTT; cdr3_aa: CSVEVNSLSAKAFF
d_call: TRBD2; clone_size: -; v_call: TRBV5-1; j_call: TRBJ2-7; cdr3_nt: TGCGCCAGCAGCTTGGGTGTCACTAGCGGGAACGAGCAGTACTTC; cdr3_aa: CASSLGVTSGNEQYF
d_call: TRBD1; clone_size: -; v_call: TRBV15; j_call: TRBJ2-7; cdr3_nt: TGTGCCACCAGCAGAAGACAGGGGGGGTACGAGCAGTACTTC; cdr3_aa: CATSRRQGGYEQYF
d_call: -; clone_size: -; v_call: TRBV18; j_call: TRBJ2-3; cdr3_nt: TGTGCCAGCTCACCAGGGAGCTTAGTGGAGAACACAGATACGCAGTATTTT; cdr3_aa: CASSPGSLVENTDTQYF
d_call: -; clone_size: -; v_call: TRBV18; j_call: TRBJ2-7; cdr3_nt: TGTGCCAGCTCATCACGTCCGGGGGTGTCCTACGAGCAGTACTTC; cdr3_aa: CASSSRPGVSYEQYF
d_call: TRBD1; clone_size: -; v_call: TRBV2; j_call: TRBJ1-2; cdr3_nt: TGTGCCAGCAGCCCCAAGACAGGGGCTCCATATGGCTACACCTTC; cdr3_aa: CASSPKTGAPYGYTF
d_call: TRBD2; clone_size: -; v_call: TRBV7-2; j_call: TRBJ2-3; cdr3_nt: TGTGCCAGCAGCTTAGTCAGCGGGAGACGCGTCAGGGATACGCAGTATTTT; cdr3_aa: CASSLVSGRRVRDTQYF
d_call: TRBD1; clone_size: many; v_call: TRBV28; j_call: TRBJ1-5; cdr3_nt: TGTGCCAGCAGTTCCACCGGGACAGGGGTTCAGCCCCAGCATTTT; cdr3_aa: CASSSTGTGVQPQHF
d_call: TRBD2; clone_size: -; v_call: TRBV6-2/TRBV6-3; j_call: TRBJ2-7; cdr3_nt: TGTGCCAGCAGTTTATACGGACTAGCGGGAGCCGAGCAGTACTTC; cdr3_aa: CASSLYGLAGAEQYF
d_call: -; clone_size: few; v_call: TRBV30; j_call: TRBJ1-5; cdr3_nt: TGTGCCTGGACTCAGCGGAGGGACAATCAGCCCCAGCATTTT; cdr3_aa: CAWTQRRDNQPQHF
d_call: TRBD1; clone_size: -; v_call: TRBV7-9; j_call: TRBJ1-1; cdr3_nt: TGTGCCAGCAGCTCAGGACAGGGACTCTACACTGAAGCTTTCTTT; cdr3_aa: CASSSGQGLYTEAFF
d_call: -; clone_size: -; v_call: TRBV2; j_call: TRBJ2-3; cdr3_nt: TGTGCCAGCAGCTTGAGACAGGTCCGGACAGATACGCAGTATTTT; cdr3_aa: CASSLRQVRTDTQYF
d_call: -; clone_size: -; v_call: TRBV5-6; j_call: TRBJ2-2; cdr3_nt: TGTGCCAGCAGCTTGGATGTCTGTGACACCGGGGAGCTGTTTTTT; cdr3_aa: CASSLDVCDTGELFF
d_call: -; clone_size: -; v_call: TRBV5-1; j_call: TRBJ1-3; cdr3_nt: TGCGCCAGCAGCTTAGAGCCGGGGGGCGGAAACACCATATATTTT; cdr3_aa: CASSLEPGGGNTIYF
d_call: -; clone_size: -; v_call: TRBV18; j_call: TRBJ1-3; cdr3_nt: TGTGCCAGCTCGGACGGAGGGGCTGGAAACACCATATATTTT; cdr3_aa: CASSDGGAGNTIYF
d_call: -; clone_size: -; v_call: TRBV30; j_call: TRBJ1-2; cdr3_nt: TGTGCCTGGAGTGAGAACAGAGCTAACTATGGCTACACCTTC; cdr3_aa: CAWSENRANYGYTF
d_call: -; clone_size: -; v_call: TRBV25-1; j_call: TRBJ2-2; cdr3_nt: TGTGCCAGCAGTGTTCCCCCAGGGGAGCTGTTTTTT; cdr3_aa: CASSVPPGELFF
d_call: TRBD1; clone_size: -; v_call: TRBV5-4; j_call: TRBJ1-1; cdr3_nt: TGTGCCAGCAGCCCCCCGGACAGGGGAACCACTGAAGCTTTCTTT; cdr3_aa: CASSPPDRGTTEAFF
d_call: TRBD1; clone_size: -; v_call: TRBV5-1; j_call: TRBJ2-3; cdr3_nt: TGCGCCAGCAGCAGTACAAGACGACAGGGGTGGGCAGATACGCAGTATTTT; cdr3_aa: CASSSTRRQGWADTQYF
d_call: TRBD2; clone_size: once; v_call: TRBV3-1/TRBV3-2; j_call: TRBJ2-1; cdr3_nt: TGTGCCAGCAGCCAAGATAGAGCGGGGGGTTCCTACAATGAGCAGTTCTTC; cdr3_aa: CASSQDRAGGSYNEQFF
d_call: -; clone_size: once; v_call: TRBV4-3; j_call: TRBJ1-2; cdr3_nt: TGCGCCAGCAGCCAAGATCGAGGGAGCTATGGCTACACCTTC; cdr3_aa: CASSQDRGSYGYTF
d_call: TRBD1; clone_size: -; v_call: TRBV9; j_call: TRBJ2-1; cdr3_nt: TGTGCCAGCAGCGAAGAGGGACAGGTGTACAATGAGCAGTTCTTC; cdr3_aa: CASSEEGQVYNEQFF
d_call: TRBD2; clone_size: -; v_call: TRBV3-1/TRBV3-2; j_call: TRBJ2-2; cdr3_nt: TGTGCCAGCAGCCAAGGTCTAGCGGGGGTGGCCGGGGAGCTGTTTTTT; cdr3_aa: CASSQGLAGVAGELFF
d_call: -; clone_size: -; v_call: TRBV10-3; j_call: TRBJ1-4; cdr3_nt: TGTGCCATCAGTGAGTTAGGCGGTGCAACTAATGAAAAACTGTTTTTT; cdr3_aa: CAISELGGATNEKLFF
d_call: -; clone_size: -; v_call: TRBV6-2/TRBV6-3; j_call: TRBJ1-6; cdr3_nt: TGTGCCAGCAGTTACGTCCGAGGAAACCTAAATAATTCACCCCTCCACTTT; cdr3_aa: CASSYVRGNLNNSPLHF
d_call: -; clone_size: -; v_call: TRBV19; j_call: TRBJ1-4; cdr3_nt: TGTGCCAGTAGGCGCCCAGGGGTGGATGAAAAACTGTTTTTT; cdr3_aa: CASRRPGVDEKLFF
d_call: -; clone_size: few; v_call: TRBV3-1/TRBV3-2; j_call: TRBJ2-1; cdr3_nt: TGTGCCAGCAGCCAAGGTTGGGGACTGACCTCCTACAATGAGCAGTTCTTC; cdr3_aa: CASSQGWGLTSYNEQFF
d_call: -; clone_size: -; v_call: TRBV21-1; j_call: TRBJ1-3; cdr3_nt: TGTGCCAGCACCCGACAGGAGAGAAACACCATATATTTT; cdr3_aa: CASTRQERNTIYF
d_call: TRBD2; clone_size: -; v_call: TRBV5-6; j_call: TRBJ2-7; cdr3_nt: TGTGCCAGCAGCAAACCGACTAGCGGGGGATACGAGCAGTACTTC; cdr3_aa: CASSKPTSGGYEQYF
d_call: -; clone_size: -; v_call: TRBV20-1; j_call: TRBJ2-3; cdr3_nt: TGCAGTGCTAGTCTCGATACGCAGTATTTT; cdr3_aa: CSASLDTQYF
d_call: -; clone_size: -; v_call: TRBV11-2; j_call: TRBJ2-1; cdr3_nt: TGTGCCAGCAGCTTACTCGCAGTAAGCTCCTACAATGAGCAGTTCTTC; cdr3_aa: CASSLLAVSSYNEQFF
d_call: -; clone_size: -; v_call: TRBV7-9; j_call: TRBJ1-5; cdr3_nt: TGTGCCAGCAGCTTGGGGCTTAGTCCCCAGCATTTT; cdr3_aa: CASSLGLSPQHF
d_call: TRBD1; clone_size: -; v_call: TRBV7-9; j_call: TRBJ2-1; cdr3_nt: TGTGCCAGCAGCTTGGGGGACAGGGAGTTCGGGGATGAGCAGTTCTTC; cdr3_aa: CASSLGDREFGDEQFF
d_call: TRBD1; clone_size: -; v_call: TRBV23-1; j_call: TRBJ2-4; cdr3_nt: TGCGCCAGCAGTCCCCCGGAACAGGGGGCAGGTGCCAAAAACATTCAGTACTTC; cdr3_aa: CASSPPEQGAGAKNIQYF
d_call: -; clone_size: -; v_call: TRBV11-3; j_call: TRBJ2-2; cdr3_nt: TGTGCCAGCAGCTTAGAAGGGGCCAGGGTACCCCAGAACACCGGGGAGCTGTTTTTT; cdr3_aa: CASSLEGARVPQNTGELFF
d_call: -; clone_size: -; v_call: TRBV7-2; j_call: TRBJ2-5; cdr3_nt: TGTGCCAGCAGATCCGATTCCCCAGGGCCGGCGGAGACCCAGTACTTC; cdr3_aa: CASRSDSPGPAETQYF
d_call: TRBD1; clone_size: once; v_call: TRBV6-2/TRBV6-3; j_call: TRBJ1-2; cdr3_nt: TGTGCCAGCAGTTACGCCGGACAGGATATAGAACTCTATGGCTACACCTTC; cdr3_aa: CASSYAGQDIELYGYTF
d_call: TRBD2; clone_size: -; v_call: TRBV11-2; j_call: TRBJ2-1; cdr3_nt: TGTGCCAGCAGCTCCCGACTAGCGGAGTACAATGAGCAGTTCTTC; cdr3_aa: CASSSRLAEYNEQFF
d_call: TRBD1; clone_size: once; v_call: TRBV5-4; j_call: TRBJ1-2; cdr3_nt: TGTGCCAGCAGACTTAAGGGACAGGGTAACTATGGCTACACCTTC; cdr3_aa: CASRLKGQGNYGYTF